This T cell receptor (beta chain) emerged from a study of blood T cell repertoires in COVID-19. Study at large: Italy, Spain and the United States were the sources of the convalescent and acute COVID-19 samples. Sources were T cells, B-cell-depleted T cells, or PBMCs; the material itself was cDNA or gDNA.

In the original analysis: How many nucleated cells were present was estimated from reference gene primer amplification. The table came from immunoSEQ multiplex PCR; TCRdb's copy has only in-frame clones and leaves some out. That table supplies the V and J calls and clone size; D and trimming were determined from the DNA. The sample holds some 130,000 clones; about four fifths are singletons and the top ten take 8% to 9.5%. Deletions cut 3 bases from V and 1 base from J, with 12 bases between. The CDR3 totals 15 residues. CDR1 is MDHEN and CDR2 is SYDVKM in the germline V gene. The specimen sequenced was peripheral blood. This receptor was obtained from a woman aged 55-75 years with active or convalescent COVID-19. The genes are TRBV28 and TRBJ1-2; possibly TRBD1 for D (5 bases). The CDR3 loop reads CASSFGRRGNYGYTF. The CDR3 nucleotides are TGTGCCAGCAGTTTCGGCAGGAGGGGTAACTATGGCTACACCTTC.